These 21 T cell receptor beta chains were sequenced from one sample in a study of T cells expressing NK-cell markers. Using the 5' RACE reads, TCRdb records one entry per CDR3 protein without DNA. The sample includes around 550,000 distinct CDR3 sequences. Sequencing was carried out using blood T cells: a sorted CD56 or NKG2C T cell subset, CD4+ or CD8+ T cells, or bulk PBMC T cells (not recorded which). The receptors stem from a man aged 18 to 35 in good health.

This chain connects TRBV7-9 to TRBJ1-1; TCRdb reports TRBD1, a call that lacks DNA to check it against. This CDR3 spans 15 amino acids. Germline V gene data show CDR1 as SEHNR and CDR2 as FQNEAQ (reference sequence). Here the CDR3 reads CASSWSGQPNTEAFF.

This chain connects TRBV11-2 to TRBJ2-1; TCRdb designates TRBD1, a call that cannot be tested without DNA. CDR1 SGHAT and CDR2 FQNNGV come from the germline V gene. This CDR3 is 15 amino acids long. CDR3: CASSRGTQVRNEQFF.

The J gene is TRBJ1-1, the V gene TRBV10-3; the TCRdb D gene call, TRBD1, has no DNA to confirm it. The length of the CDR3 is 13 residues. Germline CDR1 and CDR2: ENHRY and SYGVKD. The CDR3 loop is CAIGETGGTEAFF.

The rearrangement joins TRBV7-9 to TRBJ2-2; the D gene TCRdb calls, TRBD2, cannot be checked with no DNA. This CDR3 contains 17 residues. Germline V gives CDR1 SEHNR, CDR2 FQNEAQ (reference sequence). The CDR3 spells CASSLSWREGRAGELFF.

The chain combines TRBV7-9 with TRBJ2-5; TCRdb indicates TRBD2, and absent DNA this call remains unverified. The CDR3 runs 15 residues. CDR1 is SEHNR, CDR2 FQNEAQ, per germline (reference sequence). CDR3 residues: CASSLVVLAEETQYF.

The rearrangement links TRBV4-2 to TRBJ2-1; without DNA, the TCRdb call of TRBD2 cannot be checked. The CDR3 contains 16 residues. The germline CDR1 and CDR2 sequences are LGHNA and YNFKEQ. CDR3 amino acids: CASSQGSLAVYNEQFF.

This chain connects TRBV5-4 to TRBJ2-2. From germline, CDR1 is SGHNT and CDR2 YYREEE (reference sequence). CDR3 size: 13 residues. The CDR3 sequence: CASRADSTGELFF.

The CDR3 spells CASAGTGDTGELFF. This rearrangement joins TRBV2 to TRBJ2-2; no DNA is available, so the TRBD1 call from TCRdb remains unchecked. Germline V CDR1 and CDR2: SNHLY, FYNNEI. The CDR3 contains 14 residues.

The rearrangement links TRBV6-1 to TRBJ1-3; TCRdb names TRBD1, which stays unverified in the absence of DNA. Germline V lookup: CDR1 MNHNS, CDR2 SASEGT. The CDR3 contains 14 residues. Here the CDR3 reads CASSQGDLGNTIYF.

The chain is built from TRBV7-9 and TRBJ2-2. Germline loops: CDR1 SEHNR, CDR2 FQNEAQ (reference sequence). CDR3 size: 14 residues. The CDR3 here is CASSIILVGGELFF.

The CDR3 sequence is CASSQASGTSDTQYF. The gene calls are TRBV4-2 and TRBJ2-3; TCRdb lists TRBD2, though no DNA is available to test this call. This CDR3 has 15 amino acids. Germline V gene sequence: CDR1 LGHNA, CDR2 YNFKEQ.

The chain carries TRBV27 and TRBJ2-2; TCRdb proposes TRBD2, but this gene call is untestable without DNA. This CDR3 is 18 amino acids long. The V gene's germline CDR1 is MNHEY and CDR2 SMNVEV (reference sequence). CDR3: CASSPSPSGTHDTGELFF.

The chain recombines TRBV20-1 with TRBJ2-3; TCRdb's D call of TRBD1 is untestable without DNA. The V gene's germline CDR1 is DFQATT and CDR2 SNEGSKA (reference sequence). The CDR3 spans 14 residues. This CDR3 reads CSASGDLSTDTQYF.

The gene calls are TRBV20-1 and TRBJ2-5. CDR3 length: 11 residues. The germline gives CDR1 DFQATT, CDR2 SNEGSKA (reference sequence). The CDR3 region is CSARTVETQYF.

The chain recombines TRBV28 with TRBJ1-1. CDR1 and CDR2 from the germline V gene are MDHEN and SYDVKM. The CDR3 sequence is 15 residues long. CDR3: CASSSGGTLNTEAFF.

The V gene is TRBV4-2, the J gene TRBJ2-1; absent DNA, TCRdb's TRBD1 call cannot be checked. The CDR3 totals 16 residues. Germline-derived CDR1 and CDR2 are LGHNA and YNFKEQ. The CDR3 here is CASSQDGARSNNEQFF.

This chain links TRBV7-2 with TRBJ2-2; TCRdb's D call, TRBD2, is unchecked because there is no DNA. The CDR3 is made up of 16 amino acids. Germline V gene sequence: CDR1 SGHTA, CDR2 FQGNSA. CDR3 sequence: CASSNGAGGRTGELFF.

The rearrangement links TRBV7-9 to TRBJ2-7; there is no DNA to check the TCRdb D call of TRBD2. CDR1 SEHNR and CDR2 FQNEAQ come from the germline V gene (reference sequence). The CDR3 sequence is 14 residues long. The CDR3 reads CASSSGLEAYEQYF.

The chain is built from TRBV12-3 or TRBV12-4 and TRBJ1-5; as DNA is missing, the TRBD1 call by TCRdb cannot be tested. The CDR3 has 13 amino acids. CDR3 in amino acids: CASSPWGTQPQHF.

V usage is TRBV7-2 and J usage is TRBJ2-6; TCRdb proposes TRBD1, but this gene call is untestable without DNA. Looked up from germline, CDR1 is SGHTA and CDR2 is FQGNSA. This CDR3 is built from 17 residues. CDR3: CASSLGTGGPPKNVLTF.

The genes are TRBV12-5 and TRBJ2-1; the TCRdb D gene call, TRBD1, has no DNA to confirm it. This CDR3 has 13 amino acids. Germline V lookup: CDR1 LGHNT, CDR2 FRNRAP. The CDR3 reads CASGLEEGGEQFF.